This TCR beta chain is from a study of radiation and T cells in renal cell carcinoma. TCRdb's copy holds only in-frame clones and misses some; the assay was immunoSEQ multiplex PCR. The sample lists 100,000 to 150,000 clones, about four fifths occurring once. The sample holds one count of this clone. This CDR3 spans 12 amino acids. Germline V gene sequence: CDR1 SNHLY, CDR2 FYNNEI. Trimming cost V 9 bases and J 3 bases, with 11 bases left between them. Sample time point: baseline pretreatment blood. Documented treatment: 15 Gy SBRT to primary tumor, nephrectomy 4 weeks later. Material: blood, obtained from a patient whose treatment included radiotherapy and nephrectomy. The chain links TRBV2 to TRBJ2-5, with D unclear. The TCR sequence derives from a woman aged 55-70 years with renal cell carcinoma. CDR3 amino acids: CARGWVEETQYF. In DNA, the CDR3 is TGTGCCAGGGGCTGGGTTGAAGAGACCCAGTACTTC.